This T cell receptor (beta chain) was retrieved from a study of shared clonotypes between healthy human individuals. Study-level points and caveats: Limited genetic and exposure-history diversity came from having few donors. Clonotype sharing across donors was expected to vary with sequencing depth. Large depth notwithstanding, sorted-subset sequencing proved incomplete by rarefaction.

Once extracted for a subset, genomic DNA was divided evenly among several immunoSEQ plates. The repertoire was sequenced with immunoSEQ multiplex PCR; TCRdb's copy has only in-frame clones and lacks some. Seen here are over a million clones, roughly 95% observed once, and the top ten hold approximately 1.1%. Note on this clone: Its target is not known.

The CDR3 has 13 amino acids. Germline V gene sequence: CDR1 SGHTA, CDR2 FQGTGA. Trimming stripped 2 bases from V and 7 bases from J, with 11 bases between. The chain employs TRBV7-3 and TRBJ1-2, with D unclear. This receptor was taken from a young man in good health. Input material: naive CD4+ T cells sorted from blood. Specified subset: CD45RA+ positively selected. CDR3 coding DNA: TGTGCCAGCAGCTTAGCAGTCAGTTCTGGCTACACCTTC. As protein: CASSLAVSSGYTF.